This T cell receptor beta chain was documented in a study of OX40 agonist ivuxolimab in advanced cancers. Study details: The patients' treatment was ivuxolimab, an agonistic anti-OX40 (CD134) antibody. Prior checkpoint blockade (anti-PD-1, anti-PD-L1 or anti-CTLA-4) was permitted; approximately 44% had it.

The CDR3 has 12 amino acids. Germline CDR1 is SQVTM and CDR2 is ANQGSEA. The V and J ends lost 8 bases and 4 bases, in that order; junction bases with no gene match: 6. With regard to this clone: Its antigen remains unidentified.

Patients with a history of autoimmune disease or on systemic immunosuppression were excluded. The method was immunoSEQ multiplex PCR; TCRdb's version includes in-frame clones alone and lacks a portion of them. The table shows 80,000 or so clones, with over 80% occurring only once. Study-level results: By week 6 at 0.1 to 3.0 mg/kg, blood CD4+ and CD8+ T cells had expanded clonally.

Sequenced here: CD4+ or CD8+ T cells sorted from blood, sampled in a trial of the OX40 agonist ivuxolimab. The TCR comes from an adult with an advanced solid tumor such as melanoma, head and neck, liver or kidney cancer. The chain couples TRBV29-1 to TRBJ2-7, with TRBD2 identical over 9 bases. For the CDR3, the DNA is TGCAGCTGCCAAGCGGGGGGTTACGAGCAGTACTTC. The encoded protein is CSCQAGGYEQYF.